The 11 T cell receptor beta chains below were found in one sample sequenced in a study of CD8 T cells in Susac syndrome. After extraction with the RNeasy kit, about 0.45 to 1 ug of the RNA was reverse transcribed using random hexamers. From the immunoSEQ multiplex PCR reads, TCRdb called clonotypes with MiXCR, one entry per CDR3 protein. Here the sample spans about 140,000 distinct CDR3 sequences, approximately 95% being singletons. The sequenced sample was CD4+ T cells from PBMCs. The source of these receptors is a human donor with Susac syndrome.

J is TRBJ2-4 and V is TRBV20-1; no clear D gene. Germline V lookup: CDR1 DFQATT, CDR2 SNEGSKA (reference sequence). Trimming took off 5 bases at V and 6 bases at J, with 20 bases between the two ends. CDR3 length: 15 residues. CDR3 coding DNA: TGCAGTGCTGGACCGAGTTTGGTCGTGAGAAACATTCAGTACTTC. It specifies CSAGPSLVVRNIQYF.

J is TRBJ2-3 and V is TRBV28; 8 nucleotides line up with TRBD1. Trimming removed 6 bases from V and 1 base from J; junction bases left unmatched: 9. In germline, CDR1 is MDHEN, CDR2 SYDVKM. The CDR3 runs 16 residues. CDR3 region: CASRPTPGQGTDTQYF. The CDR3 DNA reads TGTGCCAGCAGACCCACGCCGGGACAGGGCACAGATACGCAGTATTTT.

The chain is built from TRBV2 and TRBJ2-5; no reliable D call. The CDR3 totals 12 residues. Trimming cost V 2 bases and J 5 bases, with 6 bases left between them. Germline V CDR1 and CDR2: SNHLY, FYNNEI. The CDR3 sequence is CASSESWETQYF. In DNA form, the CDR3 reads TGTGCCAGCAGTGAATCTTGGGAGACCCAGTACTTC.

This chain joins TRBV20-1 and TRBJ2-7; 9 bases agree with TRBD2. The germline gives CDR1 DFQATT, CDR2 SNEGSKA (reference sequence). There are 17 residues in the CDR3. With V trimmed by 1 base and J by 1 base, 11 bases remained unmatched. CDR3: CSARVLLAGTGSYEQYF. CDR3 coding DNA: TGCAGTGCTAGAGTCCTCCTAGCGGGGACGGGGTCCTACGAGCAGTACTTC.

The V call is TRBV15, the J call TRBJ2-7; no clear D. V lost 5 bases and J lost 6, with 14 bases in between. Germline loops: CDR1 LNHNV, CDR2 YYDKDF (reference sequence). The CDR3 covers 13 residues. CDR3 nucleotide sequence: TGTGCCACCAGCCCCCTGGAGATGTCCGAGCAGTACTTC. Its translation is CATSPLEMSEQYF.

V gene TRBV5-1 combines with J gene TRBJ2-7; 13 nucleotides agree with TRBD2. V trimming: 0 bases; J trimming: 1 base; junction bases outside the gene matches: 16. CDR1 and CDR2 from the germline V gene are SGHRS and YFSETQ. The CDR3 consists of 21 residues. For the CDR3, the DNA is TGCGCCAGCAGCTTGGAAGTTCGACGGACTAGCGGGAGTGGGTTTTCCTACGAGCAGTACTTC. This gives the protein CASSLEVRRTSGSGFSYEQYF.

This rearrangement joins TRBV30 to TRBJ2-6; D is unclear. Per germline, CDR1 GTSNPN and CDR2 SVGIG (reference sequence). Trimming pared 4 bases from V and 0 bases from J, leaving 4 bases between. The CDR3 length is 13 residues. CDR3: CAWTLSGANVLTF. The CDR3 nucleotides read TGTGCCTGGACTCTCTCTGGGGCCAACGTCCTGACTTTC. The full variable domain, completed using reference TRBV30 and TRBJ2-6, is SQTIHQWPATLVQPVGSPLSLECTVEGTSNPNLYWYRQAAGRGLQLLFYSVGIGQISSEVPQNLSASRPQDRQFILSSKKLLLSDSGFYLCAWTLSGANVLTFGAGSRLTVL.

The V call is TRBV6-5, the J call TRBJ1-2, with 7 positions matching TRBD1. The germline gives CDR1 MNHEY, CDR2 SVGAGI. There are 17 residues in the CDR3. V lost 2 bases, J lost 3 bases, and 12 bases stayed unmatched. CDR3 sequence: CASSYRFATGRDYGYTF. Written as DNA, the CDR3 is TGTGCCAGCAGTTACCGTTTCGCGACAGGGAGGGACTATGGCTACACCTTC.

This chain uses TRBV5-1 with TRBJ2-1; TRBD1 agrees at 7 bases. This CDR3 comprises 13 residues. CDR1 is SGHRS, CDR2 YFSETQ, per germline. V lost 0 bases and J lost 10; bases outside the gene matches: 4. This CDR3 reads CASSLDPGQEQFF. The CDR3 DNA follows: TGCGCCAGCAGCTTGGATCCGGGACAGGAGCAGTTCTTC.

The chain is built from TRBV19 and TRBJ1-2, with D possibly matching TRBD1 (6 bases). V was cut by 7 bases and J by 4 bases, with 13 bases left in between. The germline CDR1 and CDR2 sequences are LNHDA and SQIVND (reference sequence). The CDR3 is 13 amino acids. The CDR3 DNA sequence: TGTGCCAGTACCCCGCAGGGGATCTATGGCTACACCTTC. This gives the protein CASTPQGIYGYTF.

The rearrangement links TRBV28 to TRBJ2-7; 13 nucleotides agree with TRBD2. The CDR3 length is 15 residues. V lost 6 bases and J lost 6; bases outside the gene matches: 8. In germline, CDR1 is MDHEN, CDR2 SYDVKM. In DNA form, the CDR3 reads TGTGCCAGCAGCCGACTAGCGGGGGGTCTCTCCGAGCAGTACTTC. It yields the protein CASSRLAGGLSEQYF.